This T cell receptor beta chain emerged from a study of cytotoxic CD8 clonotypes in ibrutinib-treated CLL. Study-wide context: When averaged across all of the samples, the counts came to 255,043 productive templates and tens of thousands of productive rearrangements.

Assay: immunoSEQ multiplex PCR; the TCRdb copy retains only in-frame clones and omits some. The data show 24,000 or so clones, 55% to 75% seen once. The germline CDR1 and CDR2 sequences are LNHNV and YYDKDF (reference sequence). This CDR3 comprises 14 residues. The V gene lost 1 base and the J gene lost 2 bases, with 9 bases spanning the gap. This TCR was recovered from a human donor with chronic lymphocytic leukemia. V gene TRBV15 combines with J gene TRBJ2-7; D unclear. The sequencing used PBMCs, collected after 12 months of ibrutinib treatment. As DNA, the CDR3 is TGTGCCACCAGCAGAGTTCAGTTTCCCTACGAGCAGTACTTC. It is translated as CATSRVQFPYEQYF.